These 5 T cell receptor beta chains were sequenced from one sample in a study of blood T cell repertoires in COVID-19. Some clones are missing from TCRdb's copy, which holds only in-frame ones; the method was immunoSEQ multiplex PCR. The repertoire holds 100,000 to 150,000 clones, with roughly 90% as singletons. The sequenced sample consisted of peripheral blood. Receptor source: a man between 45 and 60 years old with acute or convalescent COVID-19.

This rearrangement joins TRBV6-5 to TRBJ2-1; 10 nucleotides line up with TRBD2. This CDR3 comprises 14 residues. In germline, CDR1 is MNHEY, CDR2 SVGAGI. Losses at the gene ends were 10 bases for V and 6 bases for J; bases not matched to a gene: 9. The CDR3 loop reads CATERLAGANEQFF. CDR3 DNA sequence: TGTGCCACTGAGAGGCTAGCGGGAGCCAATGAGCAGTTCTTC.

The genes are TRBV18 and TRBJ1-5; weak D call: TRBD1 (6 bases). Per the germline V gene, CDR1 is KGHSH and CDR2 is LQKENI. The CDR3 sequence is 14 residues long. V lost 3 bases, J lost 5 bases, and 11 bases lay in between. CDR3: CASSPDSLYQPQHF. In DNA form, the CDR3 reads TGTGCCAGCTCACCGGACAGTTTGTATCAGCCCCAGCATTTT.

This sequence joins TRBV6-5 and TRBJ2-1; 7 nucleotides match TRBD2. The germline gives CDR1 MNHEY, CDR2 SVGAGI. The CDR3 totals 16 residues. Losses at the gene ends were 4 bases for V and 7 bases for J; bases not matched to a gene: 13. The CDR3 reads CASSSNWEGRGNEQFF. The CDR3 coding sequence is TGTGCCAGCAGTTCAAATTGGGAGGGCCGTGGGAATGAGCAGTTCTTC.

This clone was seen a single time. This rearrangement joins TRBV2 to TRBJ2-7; 7 bases are shared with TRBD1. This CDR3 is 13 amino acids long. Germline V gene sequence: CDR1 SNHLY, CDR2 FYNNEI. The J segment lost 2 bases and the V segment lost 6 bases, leaving 4 bases of the junction unmatched. The CDR3 DNA sequence: TGTGCCAGCAGGCGGACAGGACCCTACGAGCAGTACTTC. This encodes CASRRTGPYEQYF.

The gene calls are TRBV5-6 and TRBJ2-1; D perhaps matches TRBD2 (6 bases). V gave up 0 bases and J gave up 7 bases, with 14 bases separating them. Germline CDR1 is SGHDT and CDR2 is YYEEEE. The CDR3 contains 15 residues. The CDR3 protein is CASSLGTSRGNEQFF. CDR3 DNA: TGTGCCAGCAGCTTGGGTACTAGCCGAGGGAATGAGCAGTTCTTC.